The clone carrying this TCR beta chain has only one observation. The CDR3 is 17 amino acids. Per germline, CDR1 LNHDA and CDR2 SQIVND (reference sequence). Trimming cost V 5 bases and J 1 base, with 15 bases left between them. Stated time point: peripheral blood 6 weeks after treatment start. Generated by immunoSEQ multiplex PCR, the TCRdb table keeps only in-frame clones and is missing some. Of 40,000 to 50,000 clones in the sample, about 86% were seen once. This sample was taken from a study of PD-L1 blockade in urothelial cancer. The chain uses TRBV19 and TRBJ1-6; D possibly corresponds to TRBD1 (5 bases). The sample was PBMCs, taken around atezolizumab (anti-PD-L1) treatment. The sequence came from a man in his 60s with urothelial cancer. This CDR3 is CASSPDSYRSYNSPLHF. In DNA form, the CDR3 reads TGTGCCAGTAGTCCCGACAGCTACCGTTCCTATAATTCACCCCTCCACTTT. The entire variable domain, with the rest obtained from reference TRBV19 and TRBJ1-6, is as follows: DGGITQSPKYLFRKEGQNVTLSCEQNLNHDAMYWYRQDPGQGLRLIYYSQIVNDFQKGDIAEGYSVSREKKESFPLTVTSAQKNPTAFYLCASSPDSYRSYNSPLHFGNGTRLTVT.